Each of the 21 T cell receptor beta chains below was sequenced from the same sample in a study of control samples from healthy donors and cancer patients. Sequencing was performed with immunoSEQ multiplex PCR; in TCRdb, only in-frame clones are kept and a portion is missing. The top ten hold around 10% of the sample, which has about 92,000 clones, 82% seen once. The sample taken for sequencing was blood. These receptors were collected from a woman aged 55-69 years in good health.

Of note for this clone: The same CDR3 is also encoded by other DNA sequences in this sample. The chain uses TRBV18 and TRBJ1-5; D not certain. This CDR3 spans 14 amino acids. Trimming pared 2 bases from V and 2 bases from J, leaving 7 bases between. The V gene's germline CDR1 is KGHSH and CDR2 LQKENI. As DNA, the CDR3 is TGTGCCAGCTCACCAGGTTTGGGCAATCAGCCCCAGCATTTT. This translates into CASSPGLGNQPQHF.

The rearrangement uses TRBV5-1 and TRBJ2-1; perhaps TRBD2 as D (6 bases). The CDR3 has 15 amino acids. Germline CDR1 SGHRS, CDR2 YFSETQ. V dropped 5 bases and J dropped 4 bases, with 16 bases sitting between them. The CDR3 DNA follows: TGCGCCAGCAGTCTGGGCGGGGAGACTTACAATGAGCAGTTCTTC. Translating it yields CASSLGGETYNEQFF.

This clone is categorized as medium-sized. At the DNA level, this CDR3 is encoded by other sequences in the same sample as well. The chain couples TRBV6-6 to TRBJ1-5; possibly TRBD1 for D (6 bases). The CDR3 extends over 15 amino acids. V was cut by 0 bases and J by 2 bases, with 8 bases left in between. Germline CDR1 reads MNHNY; CDR2 reads SVGAGI (reference sequence). The CDR3 nucleotides are TGTGCCAGCAGTTACTCGGGGGGCGGCAATCAGCCCCAGCATTTT. It yields the protein CASSYSGGGNQPQHF.

This chain joins TRBV6-5 and TRBJ1-6; a weak D match, TRBD1 (6 bases). The CDR3 sequence is 15 residues long. In germline, CDR1 is MNHEY, CDR2 SVGAGI. Between the trimmed V and J ends, which lost 7 bases and 2 bases, there was a span of 12 bases. This CDR3 reads CASTEGVAYNSPLHF. The DNA for the CDR3 is TGTGCCAGCACCGAGGGGGTAGCCTATAATTCACCCCTCCACTTT.

V gene TRBV14 combines with J gene TRBJ1-2, with a weak D call TRBD1 (5 bases). Germline lookup yields CDR1 SGHDN and CDR2 FVKESK. The CDR3 contains 12 residues. V was cut by 3 bases and J by 8 bases, with 10 bases left in between. In DNA, the CDR3 is TGTGCCAGCAGCCACAACCAGGGAGGCTACACCTTC. Protein sequence: CASSHNQGGYTF.

This clone was counted a single time. This sequence joins TRBV28 and TRBJ2-2, with unresolved D. Between the trimmed V and J ends, which lost 5 bases and 5 bases, there was a span of 12 bases. Germline V gene lookup returns CDR1 MDHEN and CDR2 SYDVKM. The CDR3 loop spans 14 amino acids. This CDR3 reads CASSPRMGTGELFF. For the CDR3, the DNA is TGTGCCAGCAGTCCCCGTATGGGTACCGGGGAGCTGTTTTTT.

The genes are TRBV29-1 and TRBJ1-2; unclear D gene. V shed 2 bases and J shed 4 bases, with 5 bases lying between them. The CDR3 sequence is 11 residues long. Germline V gene lookup returns CDR1 SQVTM and CDR2 ANQGSEA. CDR3 in DNA: TGCAGCGTTGAATTCGGCTATGGCTACACCTTC. Protein sequence: CSVEFGYGYTF.

The chain recombines TRBV28 with TRBJ2-7, with D perhaps TRBD2 (6 bases). The CDR3 loop spans 17 amino acids. CDR1 is MDHEN, CDR2 SYDVKM, per germline. Trimming removed 4 bases at V and 1 base at J, with 20 bases between. CDR3 sequence: CASSSLHSWGESYEQYF. CDR3 in DNA: TGTGCCAGCAGTTCCCTCCACTCATGGGGGGAGTCCTACGAGCAGTACTTC.

This chain uses TRBV18 with TRBJ2-7, with TRBD1 matching over 10 bases. With 1 base clipped from V and 7 bases from J, the junction kept 4 bases outside the gene matches. Germline CDR1 reads KGHSH; CDR2 reads LQKENI. This CDR3 is 14 amino acids long. DNA for the CDR3: TGTGCCAGCTCACCACGGGGACAGGGGATTGAGCAGTACTTC. Translation: CASSPRGQGIEQYF.

The J gene is TRBJ1-3, the V gene TRBV7-6, with D perhaps matching TRBD1 (5 bases). The germline V gene encodes CDR1 SGHVS and CDR2 FNYEAQ. V shed 1 base and J shed 3 bases, with 10 bases lying between them. The CDR3 runs 15 residues. CDR3 residues: CASSLDWGLGNTIYF. CDR3 coding DNA: TGTGCCAGCAGCTTAGACTGGGGACTTGGAAACACCATATATTTT.

The gene calls are TRBV6-5 and TRBJ1-5; 8 bases match TRBD1. Trimming removed 11 bases from V and 2 bases from J; junction bases left unmatched: 11. This CDR3 has 15 residues. Germline-derived CDR1 and CDR2 are MNHEY and SVGAGI. Here the CDR3 reads CACSRGREGNQPQHF. The CDR3 DNA reads TGTGCCTGTTCCAGGGGGCGCGAGGGCAATCAGCCCCAGCATTTT.

This rearrangement joins TRBV19 to TRBJ1-1; the D gene is possibly TRBD1 (5 bases). Per germline, CDR1 LNHDA and CDR2 SQIVND (reference sequence). Trimming shortened V by 1 base and J by 6 bases, and 12 bases separated the two germline ends. The CDR3 has 14 residues. CDR3 protein: CASSIVVVGAEAFF. The CDR3 DNA is TGTGCCAGTAGTATAGTGGTAGTAGGGGCTGAAGCTTTCTTT. The full variable domain, completed using reference TRBV19 and TRBJ1-1, is DGGITQSPKYLFRKEGQNVTLSCEQNLNHDAMYWYRQDPGQGLRLIYYSQIVNDFQKGDIAEGYSVSREKKESFPLTVTSAQKNPTAFYLCASSIVVVGAEAFFGQGTRLTVV.

This chain links TRBV6-6 with TRBJ1-2, with a tentative D call TRBD1 (5 bases). Germline V CDR1 and CDR2: MNHNY, SVGAGI (reference sequence). Trimming took 4 bases from V and 8 from J, leaving 14 bases between them. The CDR3 consists of 13 residues. CDR3 bases: TGTGCCAGCAGTTCCAATACAGGAATGGGCTACACCTTC. This gives the protein CASSSNTGMGYTF.

The chain is built from TRBV28 and TRBJ1-6; TRBD1 is a possible D gene (5 bases). V lost 7 bases and J 5 bases, leaving 12 bases between the germline ends. Germline lookup yields CDR1 MDHEN and CDR2 SYDVKM. The CDR3 is made up of 14 amino acids. The CDR3 DNA is TGTGCCAGCACAAGAGGGACCCATAATTCACCCCTCCACTTT. Translated, it gives CASTRGTHNSPLHF.

The V call is TRBV19, the J call TRBJ2-7; unclear D gene. This CDR3 is built from 11 residues. The V end was cut by 7 bases, the J end by 2 bases, with 6 bases between. In germline, CDR1 is LNHDA, CDR2 SQIVND (reference sequence). As DNA, the CDR3 is TGTGCCAGTACTGGGGCCTACGAGCAGTACTTC. Its translation: CASTGAYEQYF.

The rearrangement joins TRBV11-2 to TRBJ1-1; TRBD1 matches 7 bases. Trimming removed 1 base from V and 3 bases from J; junction bases left unmatched: 11. Germline-derived CDR1 and CDR2 are SGHAT and FQNNGV. The CDR3 runs 17 residues. The CDR3 DNA is TGTGCCAGCAGCTTAGTAGGCAGGGGGGGAAGACACACTGAAGCTTTCTTT. Amino acid sequence: CASSLVGRGGRHTEAFF.

V usage is TRBV7-2 and J usage is TRBJ1-1; D unclear. The CDR3 covers 14 residues. V gave up 3 bases and J gave up 3 bases, with 11 bases separating them. Germline CDR1 is SGHTA and CDR2 is FQGNSA. In DNA form, the CDR3 reads TGTGCCAGCAGCTTTCCAAATCTGGACACTGAAGCTTTCTTT. Its translation: CASSFPNLDTEAFF.

This clone has a handful of counts. This chain connects TRBV5-6 to TRBJ2-6; possible D gene TRBD1, 5 bases. The V end lost 0 bases, the J end lost 3 bases, and 13 bases lay between the germline ends. Germline V gene sequence: CDR1 SGHDT, CDR2 YYEEEE. The CDR3 is 17 amino acids. The CDR3 reads CASSLAQGSVGANVLTF. The CDR3 DNA reads TGTGCCAGCAGCTTGGCCCAGGGTTCGGTTGGGGCCAACGTCCTGACTTTC.

The rearrangement joins TRBV18 to TRBJ2-7; 7 bases align to TRBD2. Germline V lookup: CDR1 KGHSH, CDR2 LQKENI. The V gene end was trimmed by 3 bases and the J gene end by 0 bases; junction bases not matched to a gene: 2. The CDR3 consists of 14 residues. The CDR3 DNA reads TGTGCCAGCTCACCGCGGGAGAACTCCTACGAGCAGTACTTC. Its protein product is CASSPRENSYEQYF. Full variable domain (remainder filled in from reference TRBV18 and TRBJ2-7): NAGVMQNPRHLVRRRGQEARLRCSPMKGHSHVYWYRQLPEEGLKFMVYLQKENIIDESGMPKERFSAEFPKEGPSILRIQQVVRGDSAAYFCASSPRENSYEQYFGPGTRLTVT.

The gene calls are TRBV10-2 and TRBJ2-1, with a tentative D call TRBD2 (5 bases). Per germline, CDR1 WSHSY and CDR2 SAAADI. Trimming left V 6 bases short and J 0 bases short, with 15 bases between. This CDR3 contains 16 residues. The CDR3 region has the DNA TGCGCCAGCAGACATTTAGCGATGAGCTCCTACAATGAGCAGTTCTTC. Translating it yields CASRHLAMSSYNEQFF.

The chain links TRBV3-1 (or the pseudogene TRBV3-2) to TRBJ1-2; perhaps TRBD1 as D (5 bases). Germline V CDR1 and CDR2: LGHDT, YNNKEL (reference sequence). The CDR3 sequence is 15 residues long. Trimming removed 1 base from V and 3 bases from J, with 12 bases in between. CDR3 region: CASSQAAGMDYGYTF. The CDR3 DNA sequence: TGTGCCAGCAGCCAAGCGGCAGGGATGGACTATGGCTACACCTTC.